Listed below are T cell receptor beta chains from one sample, sequenced in a study of T cell changes during pregnancy in multiple sclerosis. Sequencing was performed with immunoSEQ multiplex PCR; in TCRdb, only in-frame clones are kept and a portion is missing. Altogether about 60,000 clones are present, roughly 90% being singletons, with the ten largest covering around 0.9%. The sample was peripheral blood, taken before pregnancy. These receptors all stem from a female donor with multiple sclerosis, enrolled in a pregnancy study. Both conserved end residues are trimmed from each CDR3. A D gene is named only where the DNA matches it firmly.

V gene,D gene,CDR3 protein
TRBV10-3,NA,AISLPGSPYEQY
TRBV27,NA,ASSTGSYEQY
TRBV9,NA,ASSVEGHFTDTQY
TRBV6-1,NA,ASMWGEDYEQY
TRBV7-3,TRBD2,ASRQGTRNTGELF
TRBV27,NA,ASSLSGARTNTEAF
TRBV5-1,TRBD2,ASSLAGSSGGYNEQF
TRBV19,TRBD1,ASSLPTGAYDEQF
TRBV7-2,TRBD2,ASSLGLAAFGTQY
TRBV19,TRBD1,ASTDRGRGGYT
TRBV9,NA,ASSPRAGAGANVLT
TRBV10-3,TRBD1,AISERDSLYGYT
TRBV9,NA,ASSDKISGLNTEAF
TRBV30,TRBD1,AWSTTGFSGNTIY
TRBV27,NA,ASSLWTGRGTGELF
TRBV5-1,NA,ASSFSSVNEQF
TRBV21-1,NA,ASSKGAVVCLGPNEQF
TRBV6-6,TRBD2,ASSTSGGYNEQF
TRBV11-3,TRBD1,ASSPRDRPSETQY
TRBV15,TRBD1,ATSRDFGTAISYEQY
TRBV11-1,TRBD1,ASSFGAGGKEKLF
TRBV6-5,NA,ASNQGNSYNSPLH
TRBV6-4,TRBD1,ASSDLWTGPEQY
TRBV5-1,TRBD2,ASSPTSGTDTQY
TRBV19,NA,ASSTLRVQNTGELF
TRBV6-1,NA,ASTPHRGYYEQY
TRBV5-6,TRBD1,ASSPTGIHEQY
TRBV9,NA,ASSVHTGSFYNEQF
TRBV15,TRBD1,ATSRKTGVYTEAF
TRBV19,TRBD1,ASRFLQGTYQPQH
TRBV18,NA,ASSPSPTGSSGNTIY
TRBV9,NA,ASSAPNGNTIY
TRBV9,TRBD1,ASSSRDREKGKLF
TRBV6-5,TRBD2,ASSAPGLARETQY
TRBV15,NA,ATSRDQPGAEGNTIY
TRBV19,NA,ASSIEAGVTANYGYT
TRBV7-3,TRBD1,ASSRDRVMTEAF
TRBV4-1,NA,ASSQDPQGLNYGYT
TRBV5-5,NA,ASSLEGRGDTQY
TRBV27,NA,ASAFLFVQGTTEAF